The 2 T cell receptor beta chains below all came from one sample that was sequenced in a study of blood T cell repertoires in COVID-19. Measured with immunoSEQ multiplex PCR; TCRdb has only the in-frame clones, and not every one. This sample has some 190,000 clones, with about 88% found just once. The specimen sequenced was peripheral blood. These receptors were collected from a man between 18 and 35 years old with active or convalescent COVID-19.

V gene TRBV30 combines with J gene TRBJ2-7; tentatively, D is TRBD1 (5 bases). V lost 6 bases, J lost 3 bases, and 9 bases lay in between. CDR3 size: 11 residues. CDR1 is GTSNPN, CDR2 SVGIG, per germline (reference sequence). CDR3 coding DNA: TGTGCCTGCGGGCAGGGCTACGAGCAGTACTTC. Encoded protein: CACGQGYEQYF. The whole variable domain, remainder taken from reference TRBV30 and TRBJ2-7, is SQTIHQWPATLVQPVGSPLSLECTVEGTSNPNLYWYRQAAGRGLQLLFYSVGIGQISSEVPQNLSASRPQDRQFILSSKKLLLSDSGFYLCACGQGYEQYFGPGTRLTVT.

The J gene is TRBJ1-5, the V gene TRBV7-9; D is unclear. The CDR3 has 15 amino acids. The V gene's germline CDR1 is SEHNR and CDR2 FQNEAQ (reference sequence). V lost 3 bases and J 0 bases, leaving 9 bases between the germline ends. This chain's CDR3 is CASSFGSYSNQPQHF. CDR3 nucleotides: TGTGCCAGCAGCTTTGGCAGTTATAGCAATCAGCCCCAGCATTTT.